This entry lists 19 T cell receptor beta chains sequenced from one sample in a study of blood T cell repertoires in COVID-19. The method was immunoSEQ multiplex PCR; TCRdb's version includes in-frame clones alone and lacks a portion of them. The table includes 250,000 to 400,000 clones, 85% to 90% detected once. Sequences were obtained from peripheral blood. Source of these receptors: a woman between 25 and 40 years old with COVID-19, enrolled during active disease.

This clone is a singleton in its sample. The chain links TRBV7-2 to TRBJ1-1, with a possible D match to TRBD1 (6 bases). Germline lookup yields CDR1 SGHTA and CDR2 FQGNSA. Deletions cut 5 bases from V and 6 bases from J, with 22 bases between. The CDR3 length is 16 residues. DNA of the CDR3: TGTGCCAGCAGCCCGAAAGGGGGTGAACACGCCGCTGAAGCTTTCTTT. It encodes CASSPKGGEHAAEAFF.

The V call is TRBV29-1, the J call TRBJ2-2; D is undetermined. The V end was cut by 5 bases, the J end by 0 bases, with 10 bases between. The CDR3 has 14 residues. CDR1 and CDR2 (germline): SQVTM, ANQGSEA. This chain's CDR3 is CSVLGGTNTGELFF. The DNA of the CDR3 is TGCAGCGTTCTTGGCGGAACGAACACCGGGGAGCTGTTTTTT.

The rearrangement uses TRBV9 and TRBJ2-5; 8 positions match TRBD1. The CDR3 runs to 16 residues. The germline CDR1 and CDR2 sequences are SGDLS and YYNGEE. Unmatched junction bases numbered 9, after V lost 3 bases and J lost 2 bases. CDR3 nucleotide sequence: TGTGCCAGCAGCGACCCCGGACAGGGTTCACAAGAGACCCAGTACTTC. Protein: CASSDPGQGSQETQYF. The whole variable domain, filled in from reference TRBV9 and TRBJ2-5, reads DSGVTQTPKHLITATGQRVTLRCSPRSGDLSVYWYQQSLDQGLQFLIQYYNGEERAKGNILERFSAQQFPDLHSELNLSSLELGDSALYFCASSDPGQGSQETQYFGPGTRLLVL.

The chain recombines TRBV7-8 with TRBJ2-7; the match to TRBD1 covers 9 bases. The germline CDR1 and CDR2 sequences are SGHVS and FQNEAQ. The CDR3 runs to 13 residues. The V segment lost 8 bases and the J segment 2 bases; nucleotides outside the gene matches: 4. The CDR3 here is CASVRTGAYEQYF. In DNA, the CDR3 is TGTGCCAGCGTCCGGACAGGGGCCTACGAGCAGTACTTC.

The chain joins TRBV28 to TRBJ2-2; no reliable D call. The CDR3 spans 12 residues. Germline values: CDR1 MDHEN, CDR2 SYDVKM. V lost 3 bases and J 6 bases, leaving 5 bases between the germline ends. CDR3 sequence (DNA): TGTGCCAGCAGTTTTATTGCCGGGGAGCTGTTTTTT. This sequence encodes CASSFIAGELFF.

The V call is TRBV15, the J call TRBJ1-5; D gene ambiguous. CDR1 is LNHNV, CDR2 YYDKDF, per germline (reference sequence). CDR3 length: 12 amino acids. V was clipped by 6 bases and J by 3 bases, with 6 bases between them. The CDR3 coding sequence is TGTGCCACCAGTTTAGACAATCAGCCCCAGCATTTT. Its protein is CATSLDNQPQHF.

The V and J genes are TRBV27 and TRBJ1-1; D is possibly TRBD1 (5 bases). The CDR3 totals 13 residues. CDR1 and CDR2 from the germline V gene are MNHEY and SMNVEV (reference sequence). Trimming removed 7 bases from V and 0 bases from J, with 9 bases in between. CDR3 in amino acids: CASKGRMNTEAFF. The CDR3 coding sequence is TGTGCCAGCAAGGGGCGAATGAACACTGAAGCTTTCTTT.

V usage is TRBV9 and J usage is TRBJ2-7; D may be TRBD2 (6 bases). The CDR3 has 15 amino acids. Germline CDR1 is SGDLS and CDR2 is YYNGEE. Trimming stripped 4 bases from V and 1 base from J, with 15 bases between. CDR3: CASSRTDGGSYEQYF. CDR3 in DNA: TGTGCCAGCAGCCGTACAGACGGGGGTTCCTACGAGCAGTACTTC.

This sequence joins TRBV27 and TRBJ2-7; 8 nucleotides match TRBD2. Germline CDR1 reads MNHEY; CDR2 reads SMNVEV (reference sequence). V gave up 3 bases and J gave up 4 bases; unmatched junction bases: 2. This CDR3 is built from 13 residues. CDR3 protein: CASSLRGRYEQYF. The CDR3 DNA reads TGTGCCAGCAGTTTGCGCGGGAGGTACGAGCAGTACTTC.

This clone was observed a single time. This sequence joins TRBV28 and TRBJ2-7, with 7 bases that match TRBD1. There are 12 residues in the CDR3. Trimming removed 6 bases from V and 10 bases from J; junction bases left unmatched: 9. Germline V CDR1 and CDR2: MDHEN, SYDVKM. The CDR3 loop reads CASRLRGQPQYF. The DNA for the CDR3 is TGTGCCAGCAGACTTAGGGGACAGCCACAGTACTTC.

This chain uses TRBV11-2 with TRBJ2-4; a possible D gene is TRBD1 (6 bases). Looked up from germline, CDR1 is SGHAT and CDR2 is FQNNGV. V was clipped by 5 bases and J by 6 bases, with 11 bases between them. The CDR3 runs to 13 residues. CDR3 nucleotides: TGTGCCAGCAGCCATACACAGGGAAACATTCAGTACTTC. This translates into CASSHTQGNIQYF. Using reference TRBV11-2 and TRBJ2-4 for the parts outside the CDR3, the full variable domain is EAGVAQSPRYKIIEKRQSVAFWCNPISGHATLYWYQQILGQGPKLLIQFQNNGVVDDSQLPKDRFSAERLKGVDSTLKIQPAKLEDSAVYLCASSHTQGNIQYFGAGTRLSVL.

The chain has TRBV5-1 and TRBJ2-7; D is unresolved. The CDR3 totals 13 residues. Deletions cut 4 bases from V and 2 bases from J, with 10 bases between. Germline CDR1 and CDR2: SGHRS and YFSETQ. CDR3 nucleotide sequence: TGCGCCAGCAGCCTGGATCTTGCCTACGAGCAGTACTTC. Amino acid sequence: CASSLDLAYEQYF.

V usage is TRBV19 and J usage is TRBJ2-2; 8 bases match TRBD1. The germline V gene has CDR1 LNHDA and CDR2 SQIVND (reference sequence). The length of the CDR3 is 15 residues. The junction had 3 bases not matched to a gene; V was cut back by 1 base and J by 5 bases. CDR3 loop: CASSIGQGRTGELFF. The CDR3 DNA sequence: TGTGCCAGTAGTATAGGACAGGGGAGAACCGGGGAGCTGTTTTTT.

The V gene is TRBV19, the J gene TRBJ2-7; tentative D call: TRBD1 (5 bases). The CDR3 contains 14 residues. Trimming took off 6 bases at V and 2 bases at J, with 14 bases between the two ends. Germline V gene lookup returns CDR1 LNHDA and CDR2 SQIVND (reference sequence). In DNA form, the CDR3 reads TGTGCCAGTAGGGCACCGACAGCTCCCTACGAGCAGTACTTC. Residues: CASRAPTAPYEQYF.

This sequence joins TRBV30 and TRBJ2-5; 8 positions agree with TRBD2. The CDR3 is 13 residues long. V trimming: 7 bases; J trimming: 5 bases; junction bases outside the gene matches: 9. CDR1 is GTSNPN, CDR2 SVGIG, per germline (reference sequence). In DNA form, the CDR3 reads TGTGCCTCCAGACTAGCGCTAAGGGAGACCCAGTACTTC. This gives the protein CASRLALRETQYF.

The V call is TRBV28, the J call TRBJ1-2, with D possibly being TRBD1 (5 bases). Germline V gene sequence: CDR1 MDHEN, CDR2 SYDVKM. The germline V and J ends were trimmed by 8 bases and 5 bases, with 21 bases remaining between them. This CDR3 comprises 15 residues. The CDR3 coding sequence is TGTGCCAGCCAACAACCAGCAGGGCCTCTTTATGGCTACACCTTC. It encodes CASQQPAGPLYGYTF.

The chain combines TRBV27 with TRBJ2-7; TRBD2 agrees at 8 bases. J was trimmed by 0 bases and V by 3 bases; bases with no gene match: 4. CDR3 length: 15 amino acids. The germline V gene encodes CDR1 MNHEY and CDR2 SMNVEV (reference sequence). CDR3 region: CASSFGGRTSYEQYF. CDR3 DNA: TGTGCCAGCAGTTTTGGCGGGAGGACCTCCTACGAGCAGTACTTC.

The chain has TRBV6-1 and TRBJ1-5; D is unresolved. The CDR3 loop spans 18 amino acids. The V end lost 3 bases, the J end lost 0 bases, and 18 bases lay between the germline ends. Looked up from germline, CDR1 is MNHNS and CDR2 is SASEGT. CDR3 loop: CASSETLVILYSNQPQHF. For the CDR3, the DNA is TGTGCCAGCAGTGAGACATTGGTAATACTCTATAGCAATCAGCCCCAGCATTTT.

This rearrangement joins TRBV6-5 to TRBJ1-4; D not resolved. The length of the CDR3 is 14 residues. Deletions cut 3 bases from V and 7 bases from J, with 12 bases between. CDR1 is MNHEY, CDR2 SVGAGI, per germline. CDR3 nucleotides: TGTGCCAGCAGTTATCGGGGTCGGGCTGAAAAACTGTTTTTT. Residues: CASSYRGRAEKLFF.